The 27 T cell receptor beta chains in this list originate from one sample, sequenced in a study of T cells in Graves' hyperthyroidism and ophthalmopathy. Researchers amplified the TCR beta CDR3 regions from RNA transcripts. The HTBI primer set served for first-round RT-PCR of the TCR CDR3. TCRdb recomputed calls from the multiplex PCR reads with MiXCR, one row per CDR3 protein. The table records hundreds of thousands of distinct CDR3 sequences, approximately 15% of them present only once. The specimen sequenced was blood. The origin of the receptors is a woman in her thirties or forties with Graves' ophthalmopathy.

This clonotype showed up just a few times. This rearrangement joins TRBV25-1 to TRBJ1-6, with unresolved D. This CDR3 region has 14 residues. CDR1 is MGHDK and CDR2 is SYGVNS in the germline V gene. V lost 7 bases and J lost 7, with 14 bases in between. The CDR3 region has the DNA TGTGCCAGCACCTTTGATCGGCCAAATTCACCCCTCCACTTT. Amino acid sequence: CASTFDRPNSPLHF.

The chain has TRBV6-5 and TRBJ2-7; TRBD2 agrees at 10 bases. V was pared by 0 bases and J by 2 bases, with 7 bases of the junction left unmatched. The CDR3 consists of 17 residues. The germline V gene encodes CDR1 MNHEY and CDR2 SVGAGI. CDR3 sequence: CASSYSKRTSGPYEQYF. The CDR3 nucleotides read TGTGCCAGCAGTTACTCGAAGAGGACTAGCGGACCCTACGAGCAGTACTTC.

This clonotype was seen many times. The chain links TRBV19 to TRBJ2-5, with D possibly TRBD2 on 6 matching bases. This CDR3 is built from 16 residues. The germline gives CDR1 LNHDA, CDR2 SQIVND (reference sequence). V was pared by 3 bases and J by 4 bases, with 18 bases between. The CDR3, as DNA: TGTGCCAGTAGTATTTCCGGGAGTGCTTTAGGAGAGACCCAGTACTTC. It specifies CASSISGSALGETQYF.

The CDR3 region is CASSKGLAGYQETQYF. CDR3 coding DNA: TGTGCCAGCAGTAAGGGACTAGCGGGATATCAAGAGACCCAGTACTTC. V and J are TRBV6-1 and TRBJ2-5; TRBD2 matches at 13 bases. Looked up from germline, CDR1 is MNHNS and CDR2 is SASEGT. This CDR3 has 16 residues. V gave up 5 bases and J gave up 2 bases; unmatched junction bases: 5.

This clonotype showed up just a few times. CDR3: CSAAGLAGDLSNGELFF. The CDR3 coding sequence is TGCAGTGCTGCCGGACTAGCGGGGGACCTGAGTAACGGGGAGCTGTTTTTT. V and J are TRBV20-1 and TRBJ2-2, with 13 bases fitting TRBD2. CDR1 is DFQATT, CDR2 SNEGSKA, per germline (reference sequence). The junction had 13 bases not matched to a gene; V was cut back by 5 bases and J by 7 bases. The CDR3 loop spans 17 amino acids.

The rearrangement links TRBV3-1 to TRBJ2-7, with D maybe TRBD2 (5 bases). The CDR3 is made up of 14 amino acids. CDR1 LGHDT and CDR2 YNNKEL come from the germline V gene (reference sequence). Trimming stripped 5 bases from V and 3 bases from J, with 14 bases between. As DNA, the CDR3 is TGTGCCAGCAGCTTTCTGGGCCGGGACTACGAGCAGTACTTC. Amino acids: CASSFLGRDYEQYF.

The sample holds many counts of this clonotype. The V call is TRBV20-1, the J call TRBJ1-2; D might be TRBD1 (6 bases). The germline V and J ends were trimmed by 5 bases and 4 bases, with 14 bases remaining between them. CDR1 and CDR2 from the germline V gene are DFQATT and SNEGSKA (reference sequence). The CDR3 length is 13 residues. Here the CDR3 reads CSAASATGYGYTF. The CDR3 coding sequence is TGCAGTGCTGCCTCCGCGACAGGCTATGGCTACACCTTC.

The chain carries TRBV30 and TRBJ2-3, with 10 bases identical to TRBD2. The trim removed 4 bases at V and 3 bases at J, leaving 10 bases unmatched. The CDR3 spans 16 residues. The germline V gene encodes CDR1 GTSNPN and CDR2 SVGIG (reference sequence). CDR3 protein: CAWISRLAGATDTQYF. The CDR3 bases are TGTGCCTGGATATCGCGGCTAGCGGGAGCGACAGATACGCAGTATTTT.

CDR3 protein: CSVIKGALSTEAFF. CDR3 sequence (DNA): TGCAGCGTTATAAAGGGGGCTTTGAGCACTGAAGCTTTCTTT. The chain combines TRBV29-1 with TRBJ1-1; TRBD1 agrees at 7 bases. Unmatched junction bases numbered 10, after V lost 5 bases and J lost 4 bases. The CDR3 is 14 amino acids. The germline V gene has CDR1 SQVTM and CDR2 ANQGSEA. The full variable domain, completed using reference TRBV29-1 and TRBJ1-1, is SAVISQKPSRDICQRGTSLTIQCQVDSQVTMMFWYRQQPGQSLTLIATANQGSEATYESGFVIDKFPISRPNLTFSTLTVSNMSPEDSSIYLCSVIKGALSTEAFFGQGTRLTVV.

This clonotype was observed at least ten times. The genes are TRBV9 and TRBJ2-7, with 8 bases fitting TRBD2. Germline V gene lookup returns CDR1 SGDLS and CDR2 YYNGEE. The CDR3 is 16 amino acids. The J segment lost 7 bases and the V segment lost 0 bases, leaving 12 bases of the junction unmatched. This CDR3 is CASSVEPAGALWEQYF. CDR3 in DNA: TGTGCCAGCAGCGTAGAACCAGCGGGAGCTTTATGGGAGCAGTACTTC.

There are a few counts of this clonotype. The chain is built from TRBV30 and TRBJ2-5, with 9 bases matching TRBD1. This CDR3 contains 15 residues. From germline, CDR1 is GTSNPN and CDR2 SVGIG (reference sequence). J gave up 1 base and V 0 bases, and 3 bases lay outside the gene matches. CDR3 amino acids: CAWSVQGAPQETQYF. Written as DNA, the CDR3 is TGTGCCTGGAGTGTACAGGGGGCCCCCCAAGAGACCCAGTACTTC.

The V gene is TRBV12-3 or TRBV12-4, the J gene TRBJ1-1; no definite D call. V shed 3 bases and J shed 6 bases, with 8 bases lying between them. The CDR3 is made up of 12 amino acids. Here the CDR3 DNA reads TGTGCCAGCAGTTTCGGGCAAGCTGAAGCTTTCTTT. This gives the protein CASSFGQAEAFF.

V is TRBV5-1 and J is TRBJ1-2; TRBD1 agrees at 8 bases. Germline loops: CDR1 SGHRS, CDR2 YFSETQ. The CDR3 is 12 amino acids. V shed 3 bases and J 10 bases; nucleotides not matched to a gene: 5. Here the CDR3 reads CASSSRQGIYTF. CDR3 DNA sequence: TGCGCCAGCAGCTCCCGACAGGGGATCTACACCTTC.

This clonotype showed up just a few times. The chain is built from TRBV30 and TRBJ1-1, with D tentatively TRBD1 (5 bases). The V gene lost 1 base and the J gene lost 7 bases, with 13 bases spanning the gap. Germline loops: CDR1 GTSNPN, CDR2 SVGIG (reference sequence). The CDR3 is 13 amino acids. The CDR3 here is CAWSGAVGGEAFF. In nucleotides, the CDR3 is TGTGCCTGGAGTGGAGCGGTTGGGGGTGAAGCTTTCTTT.

A note on this clonotype: A read error may produce the germline difference seen at one junction end. The chain joins TRBV12-5 to TRBJ1-2; TRBD1 is a possible D gene (6 bases). The CDR3 has 15 amino acids. CDR1 and CDR2 (germline): LGHNT, FRNRAP. The CDR3 loop is CACGLTGKPLYGYTF. For the CDR3, the DNA is TGTGCTTGTGGTTTAACAGGGAAACCCCTCTATGGCTACACCTTC.

This clonotype has just a few counts. J is TRBJ2-7 and V is TRBV9, with 10 bases aligning to TRBD2. Germline CDR1 and CDR2: SGDLS and YYNGEE. This CDR3 contains 16 residues. J was trimmed by 3 bases and V by 0 bases; bases with no gene match: 6. This CDR3 is CASSVDLASGGYEQYF. The CDR3 nucleotides are TGTGCCAGCAGCGTAGATCTGGCTAGCGGGGGCTACGAGCAGTACTTC.

Written as DNA, the CDR3 is TGTGCCAGCAGGTTGGGGACAGGGGGCGCAAAGCAGTACTTC. It yields the protein CASRLGTGGAKQYF. This sequence joins TRBV7-3 and TRBJ2-7, with 12 bases lining up with TRBD1. The germline V gene encodes CDR1 SGHTA and CDR2 FQGTGA. The trim removed 6 bases at V and 8 bases at J, leaving 8 bases unmatched. The CDR3 is made up of 14 amino acids.

The table lists this clonotype with many counts. The chain links TRBV30 to TRBJ1-1; maybe TRBD1 (5 bases). The CDR3 is made up of 13 amino acids. Germline CDR1 and CDR2: GTSNPN and SVGIG (reference sequence). V lost 3 bases, J lost 0 bases, and 8 bases lay in between. The CDR3 sequence: CAWRGQVNTEAFF. The DNA for the CDR3 is TGTGCCTGGAGGGGGCAGGTGAACACTGAAGCTTTCTTT. Drawing the rest from reference TRBV30 and TRBJ1-1, the complete variable domain is SQTIHQWPATLVQPVGSPLSLECTVEGTSNPNLYWYRQAAGRGLQLLFYSVGIGQISSEVPQNLSASRPQDRQFILSSKKLLLSDSGFYLCAWRGQVNTEAFFGQGTRLTVV.

In this sample, this clonotype turned up many times. V gene TRBV7-8 combines with J gene TRBJ2-5; 8 nucleotides align to TRBD2. The germline V gene has CDR1 SGHVS and CDR2 FQNEAQ. V shed 4 bases, J shed 4 bases, and the junction held 5 bases outside the gene matches. The CDR3 length is 14 residues. The CDR3 DNA sequence: TGTGCCAGCAGCTCTTCCGGGACTAGAGAGACCCAGTACTTC. Translating it yields CASSSSGTRETQYF.

Ten or more counts support this clonotype. The chain uses TRBV13 and TRBJ2-1, with a tentative D call TRBD2 (5 bases). This CDR3 is built from 15 residues. Germline-derived CDR1 and CDR2 are PRHDT and FYEKMQ (reference sequence). V lost 1 base, J lost 2 bases, and 9 bases lay in between. The CDR3 DNA reads TGTGCCAGCAGCTTAGAACTAGGCCCCTACAATGAGCAGTTCTTC. Translated: CASSLELGPYNEQFF.

This clonotype was seen repeatedly, ten times or more. V is TRBV9 and J is TRBJ2-5, with D hard to call. CDR3 length: 14 residues. Trimming took off 0 bases at V and 5 bases at J, with 11 bases between the two ends. Germline CDR1 SGDLS, CDR2 YYNGEE. The CDR3 reads CASSVGYSLETQYF. CDR3 DNA: TGTGCCAGCAGCGTAGGCTACAGCCTCGAGACCCAGTACTTC.

This clonotype has ten or more counts. The CDR3 region has the DNA TGTGCCAGCAGCCCCAGCCGGGTCGGGGAGCTGTTTTTT. Translated: CASSPSRVGELFF. The chain has TRBV11-3 and TRBJ2-2; D remains ambiguous. The germline V and J ends were trimmed by 5 bases and 7 bases, with 11 bases remaining between them. The length of the CDR3 is 13 residues. CDR1 is SGHNT, CDR2 YENEEA, per germline.

This clonotype was seen many times. In DNA form, the CDR3 reads TGTGCCAGCAGTCGGGACCTAACCTACGAGCAGTACTTC. It codes for CASSRDLTYEQYF. The chain links TRBV6-2 or TRBV6-3 to TRBJ2-7; D could derive from TRBD1 or TRBD2 (5 bases each). CDR1 MNHEY and CDR2 SVGEGT come from the germline V gene. V lost 5 bases to trimming and J lost 2 bases, with 10 bases between them. This CDR3 has 13 residues.

The chain combines TRBV6-1 with TRBJ2-7; TRBD1 or TRBD2 may be the D gene (5 bases each). V was clipped by 1 base and J by 3 bases, with 13 bases between them. The germline CDR1 and CDR2 sequences are MNHNS and SASEGT. This CDR3 has 15 residues. The CDR3 is CASSEGPGTNYEQYF. The CDR3 region has the DNA TGTGCCAGCAGTGAAGGGCCCGGGACCAACTACGAGCAGTACTTC.

This chain joins TRBV30 and TRBJ1-5; no definite D call. The CDR3 runs 13 residues. From germline, CDR1 is GTSNPN and CDR2 SVGIG (reference sequence). The V and J ends lost 0 bases and 3 bases respectively, with 6 bases between them. The CDR3 DNA sequence: TGTGCCTGGAGTGTTGGGCCCAATCAGCCCCAGCATTTT. This encodes CAWSVGPNQPQHF.

The count of this clonotype is one. In nucleotides, the CDR3 is TGTGCCACCAACTCGGGGAATAGCAATCAGCCCCAGCATTTT. This sequence encodes CATNSGNSNQPQHF. This chain joins TRBV15 and TRBJ1-5, with D hard to call. Germline CDR1 is LNHNV and CDR2 is YYDKDF (reference sequence). The CDR3 covers 14 residues. Trimming took off 7 bases at V and 0 bases at J, with 10 bases between the two ends.

In its sample, this clonotype was seen many times. This chain uses TRBV28 with TRBJ2-2; 7 positions match TRBD1. The length of the CDR3 is 14 residues. Germline V lookup: CDR1 MDHEN, CDR2 SYDVKM. J lost 6 bases, V lost 7 bases, and 8 bases had no gene match. The CDR3 reads CASKLTGSPGELFF. The CDR3 region has the DNA TGTGCCAGCAAACTGACAGGGTCCCCCGGGGAGCTGTTTTTT.